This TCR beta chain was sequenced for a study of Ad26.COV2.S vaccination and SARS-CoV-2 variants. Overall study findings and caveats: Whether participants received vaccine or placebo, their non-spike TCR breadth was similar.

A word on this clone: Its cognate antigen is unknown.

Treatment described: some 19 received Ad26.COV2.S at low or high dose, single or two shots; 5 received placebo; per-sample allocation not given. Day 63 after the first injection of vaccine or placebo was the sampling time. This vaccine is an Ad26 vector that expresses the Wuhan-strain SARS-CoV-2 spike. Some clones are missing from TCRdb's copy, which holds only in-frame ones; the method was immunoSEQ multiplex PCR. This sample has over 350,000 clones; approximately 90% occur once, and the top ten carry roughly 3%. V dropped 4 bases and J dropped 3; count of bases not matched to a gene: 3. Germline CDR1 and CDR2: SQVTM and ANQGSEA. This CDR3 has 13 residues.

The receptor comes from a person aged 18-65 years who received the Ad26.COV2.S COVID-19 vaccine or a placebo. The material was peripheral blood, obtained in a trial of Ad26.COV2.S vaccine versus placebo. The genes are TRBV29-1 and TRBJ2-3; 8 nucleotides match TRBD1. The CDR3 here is CSVARGRTDTQYF. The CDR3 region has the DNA TGCAGCGTTGCCAGGGGGCGGACAGATACGCAGTATTTT.